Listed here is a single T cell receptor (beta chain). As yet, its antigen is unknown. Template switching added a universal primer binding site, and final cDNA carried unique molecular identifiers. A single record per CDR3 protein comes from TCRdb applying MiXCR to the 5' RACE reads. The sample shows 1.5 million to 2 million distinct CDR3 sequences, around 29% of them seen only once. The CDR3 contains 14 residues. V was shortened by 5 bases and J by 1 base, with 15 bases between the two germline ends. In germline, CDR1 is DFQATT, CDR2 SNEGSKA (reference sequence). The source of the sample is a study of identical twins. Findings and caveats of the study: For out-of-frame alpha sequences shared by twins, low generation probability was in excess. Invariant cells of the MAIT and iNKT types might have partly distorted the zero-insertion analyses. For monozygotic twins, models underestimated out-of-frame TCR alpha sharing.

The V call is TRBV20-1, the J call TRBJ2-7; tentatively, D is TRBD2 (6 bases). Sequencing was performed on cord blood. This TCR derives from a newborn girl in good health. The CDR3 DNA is TGCAGTGCTGGGAACATCGGGACTTCCTACGAGCAGTACTTC. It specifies CSAGNIGTSYEQYF.